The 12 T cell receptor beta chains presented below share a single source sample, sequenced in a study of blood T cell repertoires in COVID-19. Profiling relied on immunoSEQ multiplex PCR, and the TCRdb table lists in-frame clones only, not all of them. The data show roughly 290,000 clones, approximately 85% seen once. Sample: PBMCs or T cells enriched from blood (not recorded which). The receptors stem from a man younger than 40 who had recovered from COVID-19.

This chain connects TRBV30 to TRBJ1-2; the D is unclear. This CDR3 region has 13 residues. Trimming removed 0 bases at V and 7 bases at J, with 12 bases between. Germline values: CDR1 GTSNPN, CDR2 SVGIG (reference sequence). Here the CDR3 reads CAWSVGREVGYTF. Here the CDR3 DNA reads TGTGCCTGGAGTGTTGGGAGGGAGGTTGGCTACACCTTC. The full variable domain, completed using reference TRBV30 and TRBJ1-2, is SQTIHQWPATLVQPVGSPLSLECTVEGTSNPNLYWYRQAAGRGLQLLFYSVGIGQISSEVPQNLSASRPQDRQFILSSKKLLLSDSGFYLCAWSVGREVGYTFGSGTRLTVV.

The CDR3 is CAISLDRGTEAFF. The CDR3 coding sequence is TGTGCCATCAGTTTGGACAGGGGCACTGAAGCTTTCTTT. This chain uses TRBV10-3 with TRBJ1-1, with 9 nucleotides matching TRBD1. The V and J ends lost 5 bases and 4 bases, in that order; junction bases with no gene match: 2. The V gene's germline CDR1 is ENHRY and CDR2 SYGVKD. This CDR3 region has 13 residues.

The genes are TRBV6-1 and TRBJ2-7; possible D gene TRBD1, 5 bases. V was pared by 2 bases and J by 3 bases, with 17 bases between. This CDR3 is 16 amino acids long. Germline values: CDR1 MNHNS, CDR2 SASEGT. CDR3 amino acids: CASSELGARKDYEQYF. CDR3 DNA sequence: TGTGCCAGCAGTGAATTAGGGGCAAGAAAGGACTACGAGCAGTACTTC.

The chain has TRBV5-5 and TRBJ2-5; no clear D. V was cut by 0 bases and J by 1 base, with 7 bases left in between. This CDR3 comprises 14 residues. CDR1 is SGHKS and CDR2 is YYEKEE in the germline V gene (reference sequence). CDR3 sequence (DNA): TGTGCCAGCAGCTTGGGGGCACCCCAAGAGACCCAGTACTTC. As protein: CASSLGAPQETQYF.

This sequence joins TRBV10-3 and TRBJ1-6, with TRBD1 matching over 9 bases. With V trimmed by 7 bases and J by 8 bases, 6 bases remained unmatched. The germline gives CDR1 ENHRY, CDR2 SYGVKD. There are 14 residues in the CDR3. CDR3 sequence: CAITRDREDSPLHF. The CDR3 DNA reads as TGTGCCATCACCCGGGACAGGGAGGATTCACCCCTCCACTTT.

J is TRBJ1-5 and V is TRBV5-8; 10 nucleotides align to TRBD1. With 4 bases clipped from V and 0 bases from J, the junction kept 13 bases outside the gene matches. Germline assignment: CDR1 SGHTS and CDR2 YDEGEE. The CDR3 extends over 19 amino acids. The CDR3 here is CASSNSRTGGFGSNQPQHF. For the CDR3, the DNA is TGTGCCAGCAGCAATTCCAGGACAGGGGGATTTGGTAGCAATCAGCCCCAGCATTTT.

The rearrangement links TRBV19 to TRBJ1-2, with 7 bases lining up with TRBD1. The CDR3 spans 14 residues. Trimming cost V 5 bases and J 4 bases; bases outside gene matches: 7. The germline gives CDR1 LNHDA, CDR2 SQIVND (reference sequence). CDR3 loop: CASSFQTGLYGYTF. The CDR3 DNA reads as TGTGCCAGTAGTTTTCAGACAGGGCTCTATGGCTACACCTTC.

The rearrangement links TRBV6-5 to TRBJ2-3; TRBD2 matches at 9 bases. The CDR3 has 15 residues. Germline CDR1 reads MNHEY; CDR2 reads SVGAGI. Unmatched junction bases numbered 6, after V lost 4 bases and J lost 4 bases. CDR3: CASSLAGVLADTQYF. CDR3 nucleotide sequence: TGTGCCAGCAGTTTAGCGGGGGTATTAGCAGATACGCAGTATTTT.

The CDR3 nucleotides are TGTGCCACCCGGCGGGATCCCCTCAGAGAGACCCAGTACTTC. The encoded protein is CATRRDPLRETQYF. This chain joins TRBV6-5 and TRBJ2-5, with a tentative D call TRBD2 (6 bases). Between the trimmed V and J ends, which lost 10 bases and 4 bases, there was a span of 19 bases. CDR1 and CDR2 (germline): MNHEY, SVGAGI. The CDR3 contains 14 residues.

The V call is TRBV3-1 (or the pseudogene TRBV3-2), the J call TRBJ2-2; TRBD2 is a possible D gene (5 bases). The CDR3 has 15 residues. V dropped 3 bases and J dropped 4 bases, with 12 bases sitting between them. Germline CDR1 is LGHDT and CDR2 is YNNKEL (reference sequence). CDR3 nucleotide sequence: TGTGCCAGCAGCCAGGGTGGAACTAGCACCGGGGAGCTGTTTTTT. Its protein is CASSQGGTSTGELFF.

The CDR3 nucleotides read TGTGCCAGCAGCTCCCTCGGATCTGACAGGGAGCACTACACCTTC. Encoded protein: CASSSLGSDREHYTF. J is TRBJ1-2 and V is TRBV4-2, with TRBD1 matching 7 bases. This CDR3 contains 15 residues. Germline V lookup: CDR1 LGHNA, CDR2 YNFKEQ. The trim removed 5 bases at V and 10 bases at J, leaving 16 bases unmatched.

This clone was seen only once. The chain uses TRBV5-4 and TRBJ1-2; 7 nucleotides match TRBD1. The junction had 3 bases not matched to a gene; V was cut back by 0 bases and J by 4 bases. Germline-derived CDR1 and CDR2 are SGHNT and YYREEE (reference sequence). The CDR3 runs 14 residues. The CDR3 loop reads CASSLGDSGYGYTF. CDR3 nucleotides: TGTGCCAGCAGCTTGGGGGACAGCGGCTATGGCTACACCTTC.